These 24 T cell receptor beta chains came from one sample sequenced in a study of human CD8 memory T cell subsets. Libraries targeted TCR beta using 5' RACE with UMIs. TCRdb reanalyzed the 5' RACE reads, giving one entry per CDR3 protein sequence and no DNA. The table for this sample gives some 5,300 distinct CDR3 sequences. Exhausted-like traits marked the TPEX cells, which were CCR7+ PD-1+ TIGIT+ early memory CD8+ T cells. Source material: CD8+ T cells from PBMCs. The receptor source for this set is a human donor in good health.

The rearrangement uses TRBV18 and TRBJ2-1; TCRdb designates TRBD2, a call that cannot be tested without DNA. The CDR3 is 16 amino acids. Germline V lookup: CDR1 KGHSH, CDR2 LQKENI. The CDR3 loop reads CASSPPSLAGVNEQFF.

This clonotype is called medium-sized based on its frequency. CDR3 sequence: CASSPDLTGGDGNTIYF. This rearrangement joins TRBV7-9 to TRBJ1-3; the TCRdb D gene call, TRBD1, has no DNA to confirm it. Germline V lookup: CDR1 SEHNR, CDR2 FQNEAQ (reference sequence). The CDR3 spans 17 residues.

The chain is built from TRBV29-1 and TRBJ2-2. CDR3 length: 15 amino acids. The germline CDR1 and CDR2 sequences are SQVTM and ANQGSEA. CDR3 amino acids: CSVRLANINTGELFF.

The chain is built from TRBV6-1 and TRBJ2-7; the D gene TCRdb calls, TRBD1, cannot be checked with no DNA. Germline V gene sequence: CDR1 MNHNS, CDR2 SASEGT. The CDR3 is 12 residues long. CDR3 region: CASNGQGLEQYF.

The genes are TRBV6-2 or TRBV6-3 and TRBJ2-7; lacking DNA, the TRBD1 call made by TCRdb goes unchecked. The CDR3 contains 14 residues. Germline CDR1 reads MNHEY; CDR2 reads SVGEGT. CDR3 sequence: CASSPQGGVYEQYF.

This rearrangement joins TRBV7-9 to TRBJ2-5; no DNA is available, so the TRBD2 call from TCRdb remains unchecked. CDR3 length: 17 residues. Germline V lookup: CDR1 SEHNR, CDR2 FQNEAQ (reference sequence). The CDR3 spells CASSPLRLAGGPKTQYF.

V usage is TRBV25-1 and J usage is TRBJ1-2; TCRdb proposes TRBD1, but this gene call is untestable without DNA. The CDR3 runs to 14 residues. Germline CDR1 reads MGHDK; CDR2 reads SYGVNS. CDR3 sequence reads: CASSADSQGHGYTF.

V gene TRBV19 combines with J gene TRBJ2-7; TCRdb returns TRBD1, unconfirmable since there is no DNA. CDR3 length: 13 amino acids. Germline V CDR1 and CDR2: LNHDA, SQIVND (reference sequence). CDR3 sequence: CASKPPSSYEQYF.

The chain recombines TRBV9 with TRBJ2-2. This CDR3 is 14 amino acids long. Germline CDR1 is SGDLS and CDR2 is YYNGEE. The CDR3 loop reads CASSQAGNTGELFF.

The V and J genes are TRBV4-2 and TRBJ1-1; TCRdb picks TRBD1, but there is no DNA to check that call. CDR1 is LGHNA and CDR2 is YNFKEQ in the germline V gene. The CDR3 has 16 amino acids. CDR3 amino acids: CASSQDHGGADTEAFF.

This chain connects TRBV27 to TRBJ1-2. The CDR3 loop spans 13 amino acids. Germline CDR1 and CDR2: MNHEY and SMNVEV (reference sequence). The CDR3 reads CASSLGANYGYTF.

The chain employs TRBV27 and TRBJ2-1; TCRdb gives TRBD1 as the D gene, but with no DNA this cannot be confirmed. Germline-derived CDR1 and CDR2 are MNHEY and SMNVEV (reference sequence). The CDR3 runs 12 residues. The CDR3 loop is CASSQGGNEQFF.

The rearrangement uses TRBV28 and TRBJ2-2. Germline CDR1 and CDR2: MDHEN and SYDVKM. This CDR3 region has 12 residues. The CDR3 sequence is CASSRTEGELFF.

This clonotype shows up as medium-sized (0.01 to 0.1%) by frequency. CDR3 loop: CASSLEAVGTEAFF. The genes are TRBV7-9 and TRBJ1-1. This CDR3 is built from 14 residues. Germline V gives CDR1 SEHNR, CDR2 FQNEAQ (reference sequence). The full variable domain, in which reference TRBV7-9 and TRBJ1-1 provide the parts outside the CDR3, is DTGVSQNPRHKITKRGQNVTFRCDPISEHNRLYWYRQTLGQGPEFLTYFQNEAQLEKSRLLSDRFSAERPKGSFSTLEIQRTEQGDSAMYLCASSLEAVGTEAFFGQGTRLTVV.

The chain recombines TRBV5-1 with TRBJ2-1. The CDR3 extends over 14 amino acids. Germline-derived CDR1 and CDR2 are SGHRS and YFSETQ. The CDR3 is CASSFAPGGYEQFF.

This clonotype is classed as medium-sized by frequency. The V gene is TRBV7-9, the J gene TRBJ2-1. The CDR3 runs to 14 residues. CDR1 is SEHNR, CDR2 FQNEAQ, per germline (reference sequence). The CDR3 here is CASSLALSYNEQFF.

This clonotype ranks as medium-sized in terms of frequency. CDR3 region: CATSDRDGKPAFF. The V gene is TRBV24-1, the J gene TRBJ1-1; TCRdb's D gene call, TRBD1, goes unchecked for lack of DNA. CDR1 is KGHDR and CDR2 is SFDVKD in the germline V gene. The CDR3 runs to 13 residues.

Frequency places this clonotype as medium-sized. The chain is built from TRBV28 and TRBJ2-1; TCRdb's assignment of TRBD1 cannot be checked, as there is no DNA. The CDR3 contains 16 residues. The germline gives CDR1 MDHEN, CDR2 SYDVKM. This chain's CDR3 is CASSPPLTGGWIEQFF. The whole variable domain, remainder taken from reference TRBV28 and TRBJ2-1, is DVKVTQSSRYLVKRTGEKVFLECVQDMDHENMFWYRQDPGLGLRLIYFSYDVKMKEKGDIPEGYSVSREKKERFSLILESASTNQTSMYLCASSPPLTGGWIEQFFGPGTRLTVL.

The chain couples TRBV9 to TRBJ2-1; the D call from TCRdb, TRBD1, cannot be confirmed without DNA. Germline-derived CDR1 and CDR2 are SGDLS and YYNGEE. The CDR3 loop spans 16 amino acids. This CDR3 is CASSNPGQGPSNEQFF.

The chain couples TRBV7-8 to TRBJ2-3; TCRdb outputs TRBD1, but without DNA this stays unchecked. Germline V gives CDR1 SGHVS, CDR2 FQNEAQ. There are 14 residues in the CDR3. CDR3 amino acids: CASSLGGGSDTQYF.

This chain connects TRBV28 to TRBJ1-1. Germline V gene lookup returns CDR1 MDHEN and CDR2 SYDVKM. The CDR3 runs to 15 residues. The CDR3: CASSLTVLSNTEAFF. The full variable domain, completed using reference TRBV28 and TRBJ1-1, is DVKVTQSSRYLVKRTGEKVFLECVQDMDHENMFWYRQDPGLGLRLIYFSYDVKMKEKGDIPEGYSVSREKKERFSLILESASTNQTSMYLCASSLTVLSNTEAFFGQGTRLTVV.

The rearrangement joins TRBV7-6 to TRBJ2-2; TCRdb's D call of TRBD2 is untestable without DNA. The CDR3 has 14 amino acids. Germline V gives CDR1 SGHVS, CDR2 FNYEAQ. CDR3 protein: CASSSGTATGELFF.

This clonotype is classed as medium-sized by frequency. The V and J genes are TRBV28 and TRBJ2-5; there is no DNA to check the TCRdb D call of TRBD2. The CDR3 spans 18 residues. In germline, CDR1 is MDHEN, CDR2 SYDVKM. CDR3 amino acids: CASSSGLAGAPVEETQYF.

The chain combines TRBV4-1 with TRBJ1-1; TCRdb reports TRBD1, a call that lacks DNA to check it against. Germline values: CDR1 MGHRA, CDR2 YSYEKL. The CDR3 is 14 amino acids. The CDR3 reads CASSQGTGHTEAFF.